This T cell receptor beta chain was recovered during a study of chronic HIV infection and antiretroviral therapy. CDR1 SQVTM and CDR2 ANQGSEA come from the germline V gene. This CDR3 spans 11 amino acids. Trimming cost V 6 bases and J 6 bases, with 9 bases left between them. This clonotype was observed a handful of times. TCRdb used MiXCR to reprocess the 5' RACE reads, holding one entry per CDR3 protein. The table records some 38,000 distinct CDR3 sequences, around 8.7% of them present only once. This sequence originates from an adult who had HIV and had not received antiretroviral therapy, or was an uninfected healthy control (not recorded which). Sequenced: peripheral blood. J is TRBJ2-4 and V is TRBV29-1; no firm D call. The CDR3 DNA follows: TGCAGCGTAAACCAGCTAAACATTCAGTACTTC. It yields the protein CSVNQLNIQYF.